The rows below give T cell receptor beta chains drawn from one sample of a study of identical twins. TCRdb used MiXCR to reprocess the 5' RACE reads, holding one entry per CDR3 protein. The profile shows about 210,000 distinct CDR3 sequences, over 8% of them singletons. The sample was memory (CD45RO+) T cells sorted from blood. These receptors were collected from a woman aged 18-35 years in good health. The CDR3 runs from the conserved cysteine through the conserved F or W.

v_call cdr3_aa
TRBV20-1 CSARRGSATGELFF
TRBV7-9 CASSSEGAAWNGYTF
TRBV9 CASSVAVNTEAFF
TRBV5-1 CASSPGLAGGPEDTQYF
TRBV11-2 CASSLDRLAGLSSYNEQFF
TRBV6-5 CASSYWAGKDSPLHF
TRBV12-3/TRBV12-4 CASSGQKNQPQHF
TRBV7-8 CASSPSTETQYF
TRBV24-1 CATSDFGRSEQFF
TRBV20-1 CSASWSSGGSDTQYF
TRBV7-3 CASSLTMGGVSEQFF
TRBV18 CASSPFKETYEQYF
TRBV19 CASRLAGGPNVGETQYF
TRBV7-9 CASSPTSGDYTF
TRBV2 CASRVGNSYEQYF
TRBV11-3 CASSPRTGEYTEAFF
TRBV2 CATLGRKLTGQYF
TRBV6-5 CASSYSIDSSNEQFF
TRBV7-9 CASSQGLAGVWANEQFF
TRBV2 CASRTGTGNEKLFF
TRBV3-1 CASSQDAEAFF
TRBV5-1 CASSRGAVNTEAFF
TRBV12-3/TRBV12-4 CASRRQGEAGELFF
TRBV27 CASSLVGLGGYEQYF
TRBV6-5 CASSYEGINSPLHF
TRBV7-2 CASSSLGSGTDTQYF
TRBV5-6 CASSFTGTGINEQYF
TRBV7-2 CASTPRREETQYF
TRBV20-1 CSARGFTRQYTGQYF
TRBV12-3/TRBV12-4 CASSPGQGKGGANVLTF
TRBV6-2/TRBV6-3 CASSWTRQNIQYF
TRBV7-2 CASSWAGAGGLSTQYF
TRBV12-3/TRBV12-4 CASSQTQNTEAFF
TRBV7-2 CASSLSRSVNEQFF
TRBV20-1 CSAPPAGGPTDTQYF